This is a list of T cell receptor beta chains from one sample in a study of blood T cells in healthy people across ages. From the 5' RACE reads, TCRdb called clonotypes with MiXCR, one entry per CDR3 protein. The profile shows about 1,400,000 distinct CDR3 sequences, 59% of them singletons. Source material: blood. The receptors shown here come from a man aged 18 to 29 in good health. Both conserved end residues are part of each CDR3. Fields, in order: D gene, V gene, clone size, J gene, CDR3 DNA, CDR3 protein. D genes are given only for firm matches. Size is stated for part of the rows, as once, few or many counts, or as a class when the clone is expanded.

NA	TRBV7-9	few	TRBJ2-1	TGTGCCAGCGGACGGCGGCAAGGGGGGAATGAGCAGTTCTTC	CASGRRQGGNEQFF
NA	TRBV4-3	NA	TRBJ1-2	TGCGCCAGCAGCCAAGATCGATTGGGGCGAGGGGAATCTGGCTACACCTTC	CASSQDRLGRGESGYTF
NA	TRBV10-3	NA	TRBJ2-3	TGTGCCATCAGTAATACAGGAACCTCAGATACGCAGTATTTT	CAISNTGTSDTQYF
NA	TRBV4-1	NA	TRBJ1-2	TGCGCCAGCAGCCAAGGAACCTCGAGCTACACCTTC	CASSQGTSSYTF
TRBD1	TRBV25-1	NA	TRBJ1-4	TGTGCCAGCAGTACTACAGGGGCCATGAATGGGAAACTGTTTTTT	CASSTTGAMNGKLFF
NA	TRBV6-5	NA	TRBJ2-7	TGTGCCAGCAGACCCCTACCGGAGGGAGGCGGGTACGAGCAGTACTTC	CASRPLPEGGGYEQYF
TRBD1	TRBV20-1	NA	TRBJ2-7	TGCAGTGCTAGGGACAGGGCCACCCCTTACGAGCAGTACTTC	CSARDRATPYEQYF
TRBD1	TRBV13	few	TRBJ1-1	TGTGCCAGCAGCTTCCGACAGGGGGCGAGGACTGAAGCTTTCTTT	CASSFRQGARTEAFF
NA	TRBV27	NA	TRBJ1-2	TGTGCCAGCAGTTTATTTGGGGGGCGGGGCTATGGCTACACCTTC	CASSLFGGRGYGYTF
NA	TRBV20-1	few	TRBJ2-3	TGCAGTGCCCAATCCGCGGCTGGGACAGATACGCAGTATTTT	CSAQSAAGTDTQYF
NA	TRBV6-5	NA	TRBJ1-5	TGTGCCAGCAGTTCCCCGGGACATCATAGCAATCAGCCCCAGCATTTT	CASSSPGHHSNQPQHF
NA	TRBV29-1	few	TRBJ2-7	TGCAGCGTTCAGGGACGGATGTCCTACGAGCAGTACTTC	CSVQGRMSYEQYF
NA	TRBV20-1	NA	TRBJ2-7	TGCAGTGCTAGATATTCCGGACGTCGGTACGAGCAGTACTTC	CSARYSGRRYEQYF
TRBD2	TRBV5-1	NA	TRBJ2-5	TGCGCCAGCAGCGGGGGGACTAGCAGGTTTGAGACCCAGTACTTC	CASSGGTSRFETQYF
TRBD2	TRBV7-6	few	TRBJ2-7	TGTGCCAGCAGCCCCGGGGGGTGGACCTACGAGCAGTACTTC	CASSPGGWTYEQYF
TRBD1	TRBV6-2/TRBV6-3	NA	TRBJ1-1	TGTGCCAGCAGTTATCCCCGGACAGGGGGACGCACTGAAGCTTTCTTT	CASSYPRTGGRTEAFF
NA	TRBV21-1	NA	TRBJ2-7	TGTGCCAGCAGCAAAGAAGCGCCCTCCTGGAACAGGGGGTTATCCTACGAGCAGTACTTC	CASSKEAPSWNRGLSYEQYF
NA	TRBV12-5	few	TRBJ2-7	TGTGCTAGTGGTTTGGTACAGTACGAGCAGTACTTC	CASGLVQYEQYF
NA	TRBV6-5	few	TRBJ2-3	TGTGCCAGCAGTCCGGGGGTTACCACAGATACGCAGTATTTT	CASSPGVTTDTQYF
TRBD2	TRBV20-1	NA	TRBJ2-1	TGCAGTGCTTCGACCACTAGCGAACTACAGATCTACAATGAGCAGTTCTTC	CSASTTSELQIYNEQFF
NA	TRBV20-1	few	TRBJ2-1	TGCAGTGCCGAACCGGGACACCAACCTACCAATGAGCAGTTCTTC	CSAEPGHQPTNEQFF
TRBD1	TRBV10-3	NA	TRBJ1-1	TGTGCCACAAACTTGGGACAGAAAAACACTGAAGCTTTCTTT	CATNLGQKNTEAFF
NA	TRBV12-3/TRBV12-4	NA	TRBJ2-7	TGTGCCAGCGCCGAAACCCGTCTAGCGCCCACCTACGAGCAGTACTTC	CASAETRLAPTYEQYF
NA	TRBV2	once	TRBJ2-3	TGTGCCAGCAGTGCCGGTCCTACGCCGTGGTATACGCAGTATTTT	CASSAGPTPWYTQYF
NA	TRBV7-2	few	TRBJ2-3	TGTGCCAGCAGCTTAAACAGCGGGTGGTCTAGCACAGATACGCAGTATTTT	CASSLNSGWSSTDTQYF
TRBD1	TRBV4-1	few	TRBJ1-1	TGCGCCAGCAGCCTCTCCCGGGACAGGGGGATCACTGAAGCTTTCTTT	CASSLSRDRGITEAFF
NA	TRBV15	NA	TRBJ2-5	TGTGCCACCAGGAACCACCGGGACTGGAACCAAGAGACCCAGTACTTC	CATRNHRDWNQETQYF
NA	TRBV27	NA	TRBJ2-3	TGTGCCAGCCATCAGCAGGGCTACACAGATACGCAGTATTTT	CASHQQGYTDTQYF
NA	TRBV27	few	TRBJ2-1	TGTGCCAGCAGTTTGGAGGCGGCCAGCTCCTACAATGAGCAGTTCTTC	CASSLEAASSYNEQFF
TRBD1	TRBV29-1	few	TRBJ2-7	TGCAGCGCTGGCGGGACAGGGATTTACGAGCAGTACTTC	CSAGGTGIYEQYF
TRBD1	TRBV13	few	TRBJ2-7	TGTGCCAGCAGCCCGGGACAGGCGATTTCCTACGAGCAGTACTTC	CASSPGQAISYEQYF
NA	TRBV27	NA	TRBJ1-2	TGTGCCAGCAGTTTCCGAGGGGCCCCCTATGGCTACACCTTC	CASSFRGAPYGYTF
NA	TRBV6-6	NA	TRBJ1-1	TGTGCCAGCAGTTGGCGTACAGAGCACACTGAAGCTTTCTTT	CASSWRTEHTEAFF
NA	TRBV10-3	few	TRBJ2-5	TGTGCCATCAGTGAGTCTGGCGGGAACCAAGAGACCCAGTACTTC	CAISESGGNQETQYF
NA	TRBV25-1	NA	TRBJ1-2	TGTGCCAGCAGTGACCTTGGGGGGACGAACTATGGCTACACCTTC	CASSDLGGTNYGYTF
TRBD1	TRBV7-2	NA	TRBJ2-7	TGTGCCAGCAGCCAGACAGGGGGCGGATCCTACGAGCAGTACTTC	CASSQTGGGSYEQYF
NA	TRBV11-2	NA	TRBJ2-7	TGTGCCAGCAGCTTAGATCTCCCGGGGTGGGCGTCCTACGAGCAGTACTTC	CASSLDLPGWASYEQYF
NA	TRBV28	NA	TRBJ2-4	TGTGCCAGCAGCAAGACCCCCTACACTAAACCCACCTACGGGCAGTACTTC	CASSKTPYTKPTYGQYF
NA	TRBV4-3	NA	TRBJ2-3	TGCGCCAGCGGCCAAGGGTCAGGGGTGGTAGATACGCAGTATTTT	CASGQGSGVVDTQYF
NA	TRBV7-2	NA	TRBJ2-4	TGTGCCAGCAGCTTAGCAGGAGGGCAGGGCAAAAACATTCAGTACTTC	CASSLAGGQGKNIQYF
TRBD1	TRBV29-1	NA	TRBJ2-2	TGCAGCTCCAGGGACAGGGGCACCGGGGATCTGTTTTTT	CSSRDRGTGDLFF
NA	TRBV14	NA	TRBJ1-1	TGTGCCAGCAGCCAAGATTGGGCTGAAGCTTTCTTT	CASSQDWAEAFF
NA	TRBV11-2	NA	TRBJ1-2	TGTGCCAGCAGCTCAATTAGGCGGCCTTATGGCTACACCTTC	CASSSIRRPYGYTF
NA	TRBV2	NA	TRBJ2-2	TGTGCCAGCGTCACAGGGAGGATGGACACCGGGGAGCTGTTTTTT	CASVTGRMDTGELFF
TRBD2	TRBV7-2	NA	TRBJ2-3	TGTGCCAGCAGCCGAGAGCGGGGGAGCACAGATACGCAGTATTTT	CASSRERGSTDTQYF
NA	TRBV5-1	NA	TRBJ2-1	TGCGCCAGGCCTCCCGACAGGCACTACAATGAGCAGTTCTTC	CARPPDRHYNEQFF
TRBD1	TRBV7-9	NA	TRBJ2-2	TGTGCCAGCAGCTTGGGACAGGGCTCGGCCGGGGAGCTGTTTTTT	CASSLGQGSAGELFF
NA	TRBV20-1	NA	TRBJ2-1	TGCAGTGCTAGTAATTTAGGTGAGCAGTTCTTC	CSASNLGEQFF
NA	TRBV20-1	few	TRBJ2-1	TGCAGTGCTAGGGGGGCGCTGTACAATGAGCAGTTCTTC	CSARGALYNEQFF